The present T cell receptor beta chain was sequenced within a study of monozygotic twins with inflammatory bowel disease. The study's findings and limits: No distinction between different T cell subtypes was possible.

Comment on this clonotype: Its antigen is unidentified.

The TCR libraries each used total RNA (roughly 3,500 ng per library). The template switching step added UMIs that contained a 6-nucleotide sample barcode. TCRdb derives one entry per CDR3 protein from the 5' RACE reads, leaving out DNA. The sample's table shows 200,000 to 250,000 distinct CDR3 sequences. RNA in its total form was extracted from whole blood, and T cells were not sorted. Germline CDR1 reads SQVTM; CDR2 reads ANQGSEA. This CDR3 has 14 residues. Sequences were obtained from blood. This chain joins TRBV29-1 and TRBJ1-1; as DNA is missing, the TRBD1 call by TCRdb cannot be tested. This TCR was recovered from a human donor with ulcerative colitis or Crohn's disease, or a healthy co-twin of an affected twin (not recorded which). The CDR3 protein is CSVRLGQANTEAFF.